This entry features one T cell receptor (beta chain) sequence. This clonotype was observed at least ten times. Its antigen has not been determined. No much larger clone is present one base from it, and per-base qualities are unavailable. Ophthalmopathy patients had moderately to severely active disease, Clinical Activity Score of at least 3, NOSPECS grade of at least 4, and duration under 3 months. Patients with uncontrolled infections, other autoimmune diseases, pregnancy or lactation were excluded. Diagnoses relied on clinical symptoms, serum thyroxine and TRAb, thyroid ultrasound and orbital computed tomography. PBMCs were isolated from roughly 10 ml of fresh peripheral blood by Ficoll-Paque density gradient centrifugation. Total RNA was extracted using Trizol reagent, and RNA quality was assessed on an Agilent 2100 Bioanalyzer. The data were taken from a study of T cells in Graves' hyperthyroidism and ophthalmopathy (dated by TCRdb to about 2019). Regarding the study in general: Peripheral blood was sampled at the time of initial diagnosis, prior to any treatment. To identify distinguishing TCR V-J signatures, a discovery cohort of about 100 patients was used, comprising 40 to 45 with Graves' ophthalmopathy and around 60 with stable Graves' hyperthyroidism. Whether ophthalmopathy could be predicted prospectively was tested in an independent validation cohort made up of about 18 hyperthyroidism patients plus 17 patients who later progressed to ophthalmopathy. The 75 to 100 discovery patients were randomly divided into training and test sets at a 7:3 ratio. Thyroid tissue and blood T-cell repertoires from six Graves' hyperthyroidism patients were also compared in the study. Once sampling was done, hyperthyroidism patients were given methimazole at a starting dose of 30 mg daily, whereas ophthalmopathy patients were given high-dose intravenous methylprednisolone. According to the paper, TCR Vbeta CDR3 sequencing was carried out on around 140 peripheral blood samples, which came from more than 40 ophthalmopathy, around 74 hyperthyroidism and approximately 17 progressor patients.

The CDR3, cysteine through phenylalanine, is 12 amino acids long. Only the CDR3 DNA stays, 36 bases, in frame from base 1. V lost 8 bases and J lost 4 bases, and the count of bases not matched to a germline gene is 2. CDR1 and CDR2, looked up from the germline V gene, are MNHNS and SASEGT. Amplification of TCR beta CDR3 regions was carried out from RNA transcripts. The first round of RT-PCR for the TCR CDR3 was performed with the HTBI primer set and the Qiagen OneStep RT-PCR kit. Libraries were constructed in a second round of multiplex PCR, after which size selection and purification were performed. The libraries were sequenced on an Illumina HiSeq2000 using paired-end 100 bp reads. For the original study's pipeline: SOAPnuke was used to process the raw data, removing reads that contained adapters or uncalled bases, had a mean Phred below 15, or lacked an exact match to the constant primer or identifier. COPE v1.2.5 was used to merge high-quality paired reads, and clonotypes were defined as unique nucleotide sequences. Clonotypes were aligned to IMGT TRBV, TRBD and TRBJ reference segments using MiTCR v1.1. The analysis was restricted to V-J combinations with a frequency above 0.0001, which together covered just over 98% of the repertoires. A TCS score was defined as the ratio of F50 (clonal expansion) to E x V (chaos), with BLOSUM62-based TCRdist applied between CDR3 peptides within each V-J. Welch's t-statistics and random forest reduced 500 to 650 V-J features to roughly 13, which were used in a naive Bayes classifier (R e1071). The public reads were reanalyzed by TCRdb: fastp trimming at Q25, MiXCR alignment, in-frame beta chains only. When rows share a CDR3 protein, they turn into one entry using the most common DNA and genes. For this entry, the V and J calls and clone size follow TCRdb and not the study's own pipeline. A total of about 410,000 distinct CDR3 sequences appear in this sample, around 13% of them only once. Of the sample, around 20% is held by the ten largest clones.

Here is what the overall study found, with its caveats: A 13 V-J signature model separated ophthalmopathy from stable hyperthyroidism, with about 88% sensitivity and approximately 81% specificity in cross-validation and 80%/75% in testing. Blood samples also contained most of the expanded thyroid clonotypes (frequency above 0.001), which suggests that blood repertoires may reflect thyroid immune responses. No statistical method was used to fix the sample size in advance, and group allocation was not hidden from the investigators. During validation, the model predicted progression to ophthalmopathy a median of about 6.5 months ahead of onset, with roughly 65% sensitivity and about 75% specificity.

Sequencing was done on a sample of blood. This TCR was sampled from a woman aged 25-40 years with Graves' ophthalmopathy. The rearranged chain carries TRBV6-1 and TRBJ1-2, and 9 junction bases match TRBD1. The sequence in DNA is TGTGCCAGCGGACAGGGGAGCTATGGCTACACCTTC. This is translated as CASGQGSYGYTF.